This T cell receptor (beta chain) came from a study of T cells after yellow fever vaccination. TCRdb reanalysed the 5' RACE reads using MiXCR and keeps one entry per CDR3 protein. The sample shows 250,000 to 400,000 distinct CDR3 sequences, around 4.5% of them seen only once. This clonotype was found many times. Germline assignment: CDR1 SGDLS and CDR2 YYNGEE. This CDR3 region has 15 residues. Trimming removed 0 bases at V and 2 bases at J, with 11 bases between. The gene calls are TRBV9 and TRBJ2-5; possible D gene TRBD2, 6 bases. The clonotype was recovered from a man aged 18-30 years who received the YFV17D yellow fever vaccine. The starting material was PBMCs, obtained 15 days after the yellow fever booster vaccination. CDR3 nucleotides: TGTGCCAGCAGCGTAGATCTAGCGAATCAAGAGACCCAGTACTTC. This codes for CASSVDLANQETQYF. Variable domain in full (rest from reference TRBV9 and TRBJ2-5): DSGVTQTPKHLITATGQRVTLRCSPRSGDLSVYWYQQSLDQGLQFLIQYYNGEERAKGNILERFSAQQFPDLHSELNLSSLELGDSALYFCASSVDLANQETQYFGPGTRLLVL.